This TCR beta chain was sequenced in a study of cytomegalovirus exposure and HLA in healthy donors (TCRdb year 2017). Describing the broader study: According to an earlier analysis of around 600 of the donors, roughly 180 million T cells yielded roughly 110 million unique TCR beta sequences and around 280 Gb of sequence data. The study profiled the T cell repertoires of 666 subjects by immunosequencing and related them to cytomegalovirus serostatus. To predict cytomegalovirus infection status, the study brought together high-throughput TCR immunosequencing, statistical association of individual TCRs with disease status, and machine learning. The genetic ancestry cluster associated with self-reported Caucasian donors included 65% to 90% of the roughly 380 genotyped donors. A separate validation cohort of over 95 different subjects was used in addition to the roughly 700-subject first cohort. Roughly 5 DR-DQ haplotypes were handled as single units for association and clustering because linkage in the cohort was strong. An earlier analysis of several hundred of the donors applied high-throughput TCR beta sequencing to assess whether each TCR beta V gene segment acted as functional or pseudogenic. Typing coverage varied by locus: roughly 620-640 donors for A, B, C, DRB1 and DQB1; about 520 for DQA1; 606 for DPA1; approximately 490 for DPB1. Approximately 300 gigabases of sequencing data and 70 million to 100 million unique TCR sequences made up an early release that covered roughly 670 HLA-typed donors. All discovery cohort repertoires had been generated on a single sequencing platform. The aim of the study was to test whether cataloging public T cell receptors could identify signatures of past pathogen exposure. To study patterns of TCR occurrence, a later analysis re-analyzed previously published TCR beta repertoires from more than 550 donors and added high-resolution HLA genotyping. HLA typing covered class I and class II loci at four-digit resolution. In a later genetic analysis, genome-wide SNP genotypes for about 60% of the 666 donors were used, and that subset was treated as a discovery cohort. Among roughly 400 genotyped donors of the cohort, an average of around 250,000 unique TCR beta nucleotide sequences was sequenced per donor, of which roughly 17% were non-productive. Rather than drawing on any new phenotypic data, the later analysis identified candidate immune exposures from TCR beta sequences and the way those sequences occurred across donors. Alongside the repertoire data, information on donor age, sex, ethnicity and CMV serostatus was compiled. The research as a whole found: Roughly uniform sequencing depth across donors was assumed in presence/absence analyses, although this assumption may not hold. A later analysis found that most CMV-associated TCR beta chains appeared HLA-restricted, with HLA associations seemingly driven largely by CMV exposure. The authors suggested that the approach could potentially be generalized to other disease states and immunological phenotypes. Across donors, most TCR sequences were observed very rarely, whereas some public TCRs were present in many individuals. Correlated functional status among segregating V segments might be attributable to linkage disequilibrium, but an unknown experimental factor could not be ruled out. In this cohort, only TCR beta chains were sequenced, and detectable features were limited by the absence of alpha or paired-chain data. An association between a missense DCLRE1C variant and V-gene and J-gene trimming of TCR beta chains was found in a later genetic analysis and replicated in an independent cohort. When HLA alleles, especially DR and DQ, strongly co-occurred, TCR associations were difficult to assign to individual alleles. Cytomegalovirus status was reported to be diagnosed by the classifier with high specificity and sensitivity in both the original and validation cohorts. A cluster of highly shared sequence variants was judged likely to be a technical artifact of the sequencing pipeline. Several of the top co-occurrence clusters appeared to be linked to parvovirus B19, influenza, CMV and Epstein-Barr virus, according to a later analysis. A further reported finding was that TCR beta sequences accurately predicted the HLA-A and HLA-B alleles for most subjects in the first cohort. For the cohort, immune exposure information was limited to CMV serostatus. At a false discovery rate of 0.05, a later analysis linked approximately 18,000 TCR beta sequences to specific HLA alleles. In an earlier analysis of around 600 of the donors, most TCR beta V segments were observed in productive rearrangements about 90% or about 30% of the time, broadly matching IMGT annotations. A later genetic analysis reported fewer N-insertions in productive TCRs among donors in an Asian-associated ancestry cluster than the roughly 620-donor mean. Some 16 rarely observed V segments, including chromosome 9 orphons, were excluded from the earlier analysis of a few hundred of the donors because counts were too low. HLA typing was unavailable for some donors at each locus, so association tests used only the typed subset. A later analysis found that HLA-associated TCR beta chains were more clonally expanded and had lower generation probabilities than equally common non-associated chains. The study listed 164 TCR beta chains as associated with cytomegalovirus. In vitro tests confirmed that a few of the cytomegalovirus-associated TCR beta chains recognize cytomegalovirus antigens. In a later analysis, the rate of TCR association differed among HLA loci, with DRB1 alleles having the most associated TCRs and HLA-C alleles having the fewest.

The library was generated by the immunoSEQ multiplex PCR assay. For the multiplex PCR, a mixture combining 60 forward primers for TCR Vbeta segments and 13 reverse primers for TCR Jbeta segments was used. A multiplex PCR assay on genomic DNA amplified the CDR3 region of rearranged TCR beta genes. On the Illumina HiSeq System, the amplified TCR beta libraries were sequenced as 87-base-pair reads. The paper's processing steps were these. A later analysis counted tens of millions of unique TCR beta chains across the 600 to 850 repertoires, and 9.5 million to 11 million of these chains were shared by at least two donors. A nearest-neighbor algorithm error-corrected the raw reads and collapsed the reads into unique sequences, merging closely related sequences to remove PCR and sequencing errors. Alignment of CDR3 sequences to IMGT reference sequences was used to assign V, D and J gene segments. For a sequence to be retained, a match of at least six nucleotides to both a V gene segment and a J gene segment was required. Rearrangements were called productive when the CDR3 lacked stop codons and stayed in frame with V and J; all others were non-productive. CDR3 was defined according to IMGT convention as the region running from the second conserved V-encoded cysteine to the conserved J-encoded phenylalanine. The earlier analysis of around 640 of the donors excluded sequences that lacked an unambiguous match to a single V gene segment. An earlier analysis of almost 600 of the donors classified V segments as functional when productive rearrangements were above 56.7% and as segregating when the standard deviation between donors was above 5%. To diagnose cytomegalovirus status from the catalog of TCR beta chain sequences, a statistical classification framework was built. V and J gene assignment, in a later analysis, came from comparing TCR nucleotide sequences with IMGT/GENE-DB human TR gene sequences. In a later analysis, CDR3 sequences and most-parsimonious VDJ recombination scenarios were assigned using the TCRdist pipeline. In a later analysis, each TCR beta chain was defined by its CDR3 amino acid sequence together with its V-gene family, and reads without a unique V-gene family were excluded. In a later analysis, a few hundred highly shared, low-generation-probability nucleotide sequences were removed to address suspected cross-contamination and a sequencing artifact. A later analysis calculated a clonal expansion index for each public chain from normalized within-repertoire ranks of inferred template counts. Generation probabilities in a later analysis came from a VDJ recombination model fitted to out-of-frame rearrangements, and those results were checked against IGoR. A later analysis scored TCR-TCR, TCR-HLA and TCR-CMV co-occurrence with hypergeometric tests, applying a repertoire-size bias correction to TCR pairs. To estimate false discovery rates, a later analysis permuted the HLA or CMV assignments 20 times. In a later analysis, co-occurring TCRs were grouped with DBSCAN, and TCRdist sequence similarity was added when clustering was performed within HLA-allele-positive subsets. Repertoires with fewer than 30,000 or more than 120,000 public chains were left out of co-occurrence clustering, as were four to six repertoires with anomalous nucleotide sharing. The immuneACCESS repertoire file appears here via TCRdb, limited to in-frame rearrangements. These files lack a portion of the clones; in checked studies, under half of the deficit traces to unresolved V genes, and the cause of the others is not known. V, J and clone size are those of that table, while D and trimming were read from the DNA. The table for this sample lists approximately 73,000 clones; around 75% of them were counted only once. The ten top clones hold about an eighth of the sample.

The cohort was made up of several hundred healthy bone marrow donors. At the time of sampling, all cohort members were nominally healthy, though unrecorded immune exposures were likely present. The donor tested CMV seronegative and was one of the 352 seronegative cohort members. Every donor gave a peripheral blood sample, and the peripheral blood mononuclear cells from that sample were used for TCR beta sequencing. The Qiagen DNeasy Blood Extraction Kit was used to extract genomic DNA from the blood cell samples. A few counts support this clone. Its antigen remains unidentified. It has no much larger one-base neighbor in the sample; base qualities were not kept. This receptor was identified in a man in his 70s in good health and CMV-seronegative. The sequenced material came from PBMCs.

The DNA sequence follows: TGCGCCAGCAGCCAGGGTACTCGGACTAGCGGGGACTACGAGCAGTACTTC. Its coded protein is CASSQGTRTSGDYEQYF. Recombination connected TRBV4-3 to TRBJ2-7, with TRBD2 matching 12 junction bases. The CDR3 goes from the cysteine to the phenylalanine over 17 residues. The kept DNA is CDR3 alone, 51 bases in frame from the first base. Based on the germline V gene, the CDR1 and CDR2 sequences are LGHNA and YSLEER. Trimming removed 3 bases from V and 3 bases from J; the gene matches leave 9 bases unexplained.